Included here is one T cell receptor (beta chain) sequence, with context. The entry originates in a study of molecular identifiers for immune sequencing clone quantification. The overall study: Five portions were made in replicates from RNA of around 20,000 or 100,000 naive CD8 cells, and four underwent sequencing.

Libraries of bulk TCR were made by previously described methods (with listed TCR primers). TCRdb redid the calling of the PCR reads with MiXCR, one entry per CDR3 protein. The sample carries more than 450,000 distinct CDR3 sequences, 25% recorded once. In the sort, naive CD8 T cells were defined as CD8+CD4-CCR7+CD45RA+. CDR3 size: 18 residues. The TCR originated in a human donor in good health. Some libraries in this study had Jurkat cell RNA spiked in. This chain uses TRBV3-2 with TRBJ2-3; TRBD2, the table's D call, lacks a check against the DNA. TRBV3-2 is flagged as a pseudogene. Sequenced: naive CD8+ T cells from blood, with Jurkat cell RNA spiked in. Subset indicated: FACS-sorted CD8+CD4-CCR7+CD45RA+ naive T cells. DNA for the CDR3: TGTGCCAGCAGCCAATCCACTAGCGGGGGGGATACCACAGATACGCAGTATTTT. Its protein is CASSQSTSGGDTTDTQYF.